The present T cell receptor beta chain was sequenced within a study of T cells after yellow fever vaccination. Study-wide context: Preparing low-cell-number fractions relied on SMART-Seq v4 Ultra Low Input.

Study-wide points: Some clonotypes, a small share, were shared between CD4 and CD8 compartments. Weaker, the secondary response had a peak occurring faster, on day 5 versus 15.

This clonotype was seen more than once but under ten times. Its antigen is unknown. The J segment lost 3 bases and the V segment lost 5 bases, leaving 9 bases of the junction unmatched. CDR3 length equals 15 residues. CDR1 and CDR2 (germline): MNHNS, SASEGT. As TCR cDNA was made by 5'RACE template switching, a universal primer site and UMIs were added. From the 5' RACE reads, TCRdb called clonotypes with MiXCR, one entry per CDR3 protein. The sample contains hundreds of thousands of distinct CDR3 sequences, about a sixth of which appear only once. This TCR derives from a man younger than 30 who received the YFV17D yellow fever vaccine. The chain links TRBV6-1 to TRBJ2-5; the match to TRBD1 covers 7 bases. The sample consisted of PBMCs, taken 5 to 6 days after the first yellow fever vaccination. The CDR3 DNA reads TGTGCCAGCAGTAAGGACAGGCCTGGGGAAGAGACCCAGTACTTC. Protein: CASSKDRPGEETQYF.